This T cell receptor (beta chain) was sequenced during a study of radiotherapy plus CTLA-4 blockade in lung cancer. Data came from immunoSEQ multiplex PCR; TCRdb stores just in-frame clones and leaves some out. The data show 60,000 to 85,000 clones, with 85% to 90% seen just once and just over 0.85% held by the top ten. The receptor comes from a human donor with non-small cell lung cancer who had stable disease on radiotherapy plus ipilimumab. Sequences were derived from peripheral blood, sampled from a patient treated with radiotherapy plus ipilimumab.

The CDR3: CASSPGGGMNTEAFF. The CDR3 DNA reads as TGTGCCAGCAGCCCCGGGGGAGGGATGAACACTGAAGCTTTCTTT. The J gene is TRBJ1-1, the V gene TRBV9, with D possibly matching TRBD1 (5 bases). The CDR3 runs 15 residues. Germline V gene lookup returns CDR1 SGDLS and CDR2 YYNGEE. Trimming pared 4 bases from V and 0 bases from J, leaving 13 bases between.